These T cell receptor beta chains were read from a single sample in a study of T cells in Graves' hyperthyroidism and ophthalmopathy. TCRdb reprocessed the multiplex PCR reads via MiXCR and lists one record per CDR3 protein. This table has about 610,000 distinct CDR3 sequences, roughly 46% appearing once. The material sequenced was peripheral blood or thyroid tissue (not recorded which). The source is a woman in her late teens or twenties with Graves' hyperthyroidism. Both conserved end residues are part of each CDR3. The order of the fields is J gene, clone size, D gene, V gene, CDR3 protein, CDR3 DNA. The D gene is left open where the match is weak. Part of the rows lack a size; the others show once, few, many or a class for expanded clones.

>TRBJ2-6|few|.|TRBV6-6
CASDTGISGANVLTF
TGTGCCAGTGACACAGGGATCTCTGGGGCCAACGTCCTGACTTTC
>TRBJ2-7|.|.|TRBV7-2
CASSIVASGYEQYF
TGTGCCAGTAGTATTGTGGCCAGTGGTTACGAGCAGTACTTC
>TRBJ2-1|few|TRBD2|TRBV7-2
CASSLGAGADYNEQFF
TGTGCCAGCAGCTTAGGGGCGGGAGCTGACTACAATGAGCAGTTCTTC
>TRBJ1-4|few|.|TRBV19
CASSMFQGNEKLFF
TGTGCCAGTAGTATGTTTCAGGGTAATGAAAAACTGTTTTTT
>TRBJ2-7|.|.|TRBV4-2
CASSQDWTTRFYEQYF
TGTGCCAGCAGCCAAGATTGGACCACCCGTTTTTACGAGCAGTACTTC
>TRBJ1-3|many|.|TRBV7-2
CASSLGWGYSGNTIYF
TGTGCCAGCAGCTTAGGCTGGGGATACTCTGGAAACACCATATATTTT
>TRBJ2-2|.|.|TRBV24-1
CAIAGTYTPQNTGELSW
TGTGCCATAGCCGGGACATACACCCCTCAGAACACCGGGGAGCTGTCTTGG
>TRBJ1-6|many|.|TRBV10-1
CASSADGQGSPLHF
TGCGCCAGCAGTGCGGACGGCCAGGGCTCACCCCTCCACTTT
>TRBJ2-7|.|TRBD2|TRBV27
CASSSPLAGVYEQYF
TGTGCCAGCAGCAGCCCGCTAGCGGGAGTGTACGAGCAGTACTTC
>TRBJ1-5|.|.|TRBV20-1
CSASLKGQPQHF
TGCAGTGCTAGCCTAAAGGGTCAGCCCCAGCATTTT
>TRBJ2-5|.|TRBD1|TRBV7-3
CASSSMQGAPRGTQYF
TGTGCCAGCAGCTCGATGCAGGGGGCGCCGAGGGGGACCCAGTACTTC
>TRBJ1-1|many|.|TRBV7-2
CASSLVLRQDNTEAFF
TGTGCCAGCAGCTTAGTCCTAAGGCAGGACAACACTGAAGCTTTCTTT
>TRBJ2-3|.|TRBD2|TRBV20-1
CSASGGRTDTQYF
TGCAGTGCTAGCGGCGGGAGGACAGATACGCAGTATTTT
>TRBJ2-5|many|TRBD2|TRBV20-1
CSARKAGVEETQYF
TGCAGTGCTAGAAAGGCGGGAGTGGAAGAGACCCAGTACTTC
>TRBJ1-2|.|.|TRBV2
CASSVRPGVGYTF
TGTGCCAGCAGTGTGCGTCCCGGTGTAGGCTACACCTTC
>TRBJ2-7|once|.|TRBV5-1
CASSADSRHEQSF
TGCGCCAGCAGCGCGGACAGTCGCCATGAGCAGTCCTTC
>TRBJ2-5|.|.|TRBV2
CASSLSTGTIYETQYF
TGTGCCAGCAGTTTATCGACAGGTACTATCTACGAGACCCAGTACTTC
>TRBJ2-6|once|TRBD1|TRBV7-8
CASGTGEYQPPVLAAGANVLTF
TGTGCCAGCGGTACAGGGGAGTATCAGCCCCCTGTCTTGGCTGCTGGGGCCAACGTCCTGACTTTC
>TRBJ2-1|few|.|TRBV2
CASSESLVNEQFF
TGTGCCAGCAGTGAAAGTCTGGTAAATGAGCAGTTCTTC
>TRBJ2-3|.|TRBD1|TRBV24-1
CATSERGTGETDTQYF
TGTGCCACCAGTGAAAGGGGGACAGGGGAAACAGATACGCAGTATTTT
>TRBJ2-7|.|.|TRBV29-1
CSQDPGQSFSEQYF
TGCAGCCAAGATCCCGGACAGTCATTTTCCGAGCAGTACTTC
>TRBJ2-5|.|.|TRBV5-1
CASSPGRLARQETQYF
TGCGCCAGCAGCCCTGGTCGCCTAGCGAGACAAGAGACCCAGTACTTC
>TRBJ1-1|.|TRBD1|TRBV7-2
CASSLDRAEAFF
TGTGCCAGCAGCTTGGACAGGGCCGAAGCTTTCTTT
>TRBJ2-3|.|.|TRBV24-1
CTTSDRSGPSTDTQYF
TGTACCACCAGTGATCGGAGCGGGCCTAGCACAGATACGCAGTATTTT
>TRBJ1-2|many|.|TRBV5-1
CASSLGRSGYTF
TGCGCCAGCAGCTTGGGTAGAAGCGGCTACACCTTC
>TRBJ1-5|.|.|TRBV12-5
CASGFKENNQPQHF
TGTGCTAGTGGTTTTAAGGAAAACAATCAGCCCCAGCATTTT
>TRBJ2-5|.|TRBD2|TRBV10-2
CASSESKGSGKPKETQYF
TGCGCCAGCAGTGAGTCGAAGGGAAGCGGGAAACCGAAAGAGACCCAGTACTTC
>TRBJ2-5|.|.|TRBV29-1
CSQVDSQETQYF
TGCAGCCAAGTTGACAGCCAAGAGACCCAGTACTTC
>TRBJ2-5|many|.|TRBV3-1
CASSQVDASETQYF
TGTGCCAGCAGCCAAGTCGATGCGTCAGAGACCCAGTACTTC
>TRBJ2-6|many|.|TRBV2
CASSESLAGANVLTF
TGTGCCAGCAGTGAATCCCTTGCAGGGGCCAACGTCCTGACTTTC
>TRBJ1-4|few|.|TRBV12-5
CASGSGATNEKLFF
TGTGCTAGTGGTTCGGGGGCAACTAATGAAAAACTGTTTTTT
>TRBJ1-2|many|.|TRBV19
CASNSNPGQGYGYTF
TGTGCCAGTAATTCAAATCCGGGACAAGGCTATGGCTACACCTTC
>TRBJ2-6|.|.|TRBV2
CASRGDGTYVLTF
TGTGCCAGCAGGGGGGACGGAACCTACGTCCTGACTTTC
>TRBJ2-2|many|.|TRBV5-1
CASSLEMSHHTGELFF
TGCGCCAGCAGCTTGGAGATGTCGCACCACACCGGGGAGCTGTTTTTT
>TRBJ2-2|many|.|TRBV20-1
CSARSGGQQNTGELFF
TGCAGTGCTAGATCCGGGGGACAACAGAACACCGGGGAGCTGTTTTTT
>TRBJ2-6|many|.|TRBV6-2/TRBV6-3
CASTSLSGANVLTF
TGTGCCAGCACCTCCCTCTCTGGGGCCAACGTCCTGACTTTC
>TRBJ1-5|many|.|TRBV7-9
CASSLQGSQPQHF
TGTGCCAGCAGCCTCCAGGGTAGTCAACCCCAGCATTTT
>TRBJ1-2|.|.|TRBV20-1
CSAGAPERGRGYGYTF
TGCAGTGCTGGGGCCCCGGAGAGGGGTCGGGGCTATGGCTACACCTTC
>TRBJ1-3|.|.|TRBV7-2
CASSPGTSSSGNTIYF
TGTGCCAGCAGCCCTGGGACGTCGAGCTCTGGAAACACCATATATTTT
>TRBJ1-4|once|.|TRBV19
CASSMTGVF
TGTGCCAGTAGTATGACAGGAGTGTTT
>TRBJ2-5|.|.|TRBV29-1
CSGQGASGSKTQYF
TGCAGCGGACAGGGGGCTAGCGGGAGTAAGACCCAGTACTTC
>TRBJ2-5|.|TRBD2|TRBV20-1
CSARGLAGVETQYF
TGCAGTGCTCGAGGACTAGCGGGAGTTGAGACCCAGTACTTC
>TRBJ2-5|few|TRBD1|TRBV11-3
CASSRQGAKETQYF
TGTGCCAGCAGCAGACAGGGGGCTAAGGAGACCCAGTACTTC
>TRBJ1-1|few|TRBD1|TRBV18
CASSPQTGRITEAFF
TGTGCCAGCTCACCACAGACAGGGCGGATAACTGAAGCTTTCTTT
>TRBJ1-1|.|.|TRBV11-2
CASSWSVRNTDAFF
TGTGCCAGCAGCTGGAGTGTTAGAAACACTGATGCTTTCTTT
>TRBJ2-1|few|.|TRBV7-9
CASSLDSSSYNEQFF
TGTGCCAGCAGCCTCGACAGTTCCTCCTACAATGAGCAGTTCTTC
>TRBJ2-7|few|.|TRBV6-1
CASSEAKWRIYEQYF
TGTGCCAGCAGTGAAGCCAAGTGGCGGATCTACGAGCAGTACTTC
>TRBJ1-5|.|.|TRBV10-3
CAGRGRNQPQHF
TGTGCCGGACGGGGACGCAATCAGCCCCAGCATTTT